This TCR beta chain came from a study of shared clonotypes between healthy human individuals. Study background: Two female and a few male donors aged 18 to 49 were enrolled.

TCRdb's copy holds only in-frame clones and misses some; the assay was immunoSEQ multiplex PCR. The sample has approximately 640,000 clones; roughly 70% are singletons. As to this clone: Its antigen is not identified.

Germline CDR1 is SGHDN and CDR2 is FVKESK. The CDR3 loop spans 15 amino acids. The trim removed 0 bases at V and 8 bases at J, leaving 6 bases unmatched. Points from the study as a whole: Sharing of clonotypes among donors was expected to vary with sequencing depth. Naive subsets usually exceeded memory subsets in estimated richness. Sampling covered blood only; tissue repertoires likely differ.

The chain joins TRBV14 to TRBJ2-5; 10 nucleotides align to TRBD2. The sequencing sample was made of memory CD4+ T cells sorted from blood. As for subset: CD45RA-negative fraction. The origin of this receptor is a woman aged 25-40 years in good health. CDR3 nucleotide sequence: TGTGCCAGCAGCCAAGAACGGCTAGCGGGAGAAACCCAGTACTTC. Translating gives CASSQERLAGETQYF. The entire variable domain, with the rest obtained from reference TRBV14 and TRBJ2-5, is as follows: EAGVTQFPSHSVIEKGQTVTLRCDPISGHDNLYWYRRVMGKEIKFLLHFVKESKQDESGMPNNRFLAERTGGTYSTLKVQPAELEDSGVYFCASSQERLAGETQYFGPGTRLLVL.